One and the same sample provided the 27 T cell receptor beta chains below, sequenced in a study of CD8 T cells in ankylosing spondylitis. From the 5' RACE reads, TCRdb called clonotypes with MiXCR, one entry per CDR3 protein. The repertoire holds 85,000 to 100,000 distinct CDR3 sequences, with about 8.1% as singletons. What was sequenced was blood, either unsorted or a sorted T cell fraction (not recorded which). The receptors were gathered from a male donor with ankylosing spondylitis or in good health (not recorded which).

This clonotype has at least ten counts. The chain is built from TRBV12-3 or TRBV12-4 and TRBJ2-6; D might be TRBD1 or TRBD2, each matching 6 bases. V was shortened by 0 bases and J by 4 bases, with 16 bases between the two germline ends. The CDR3 length is 18 residues. The CDR3 loop reads CASSLATGALGGANVLTF. CDR3 bases: TGTGCCAGCAGTTTAGCTACGGGGGCCCTGGGGGGGGCCAACGTCCTGACTTTC.

This clonotype was seen many times. This chain joins TRBV5-1 and TRBJ1-1; possibly TRBD1 for D (5 bases). CDR1 and CDR2 from the germline V gene are SGHRS and YFSETQ. The CDR3 totals 18 residues. The ends were cut back, 0 bases at V and 2 bases at J, with 20 bases in the middle. The CDR3 spells CASSLGGGILSPNTEAFF. In DNA, the CDR3 is TGCGCCAGCAGCTTGGGCGGGGGGATCCTTTCCCCCAACACTGAAGCTTTCTTT.

This clonotype was seen repeatedly, ten times or more. The CDR3 spells CATSDPFLGGEQFF. DNA of the CDR3: TGTGCCACCAGTGATCCGTTCCTTGGGGGTGAGCAGTTCTTC. The rearrangement joins TRBV24-1 to TRBJ2-1; D may be TRBD1 or TRBD2 (5 bases each). CDR1 KGHDR and CDR2 SFDVKD come from the germline V gene. The CDR3 covers 14 residues. Trimming removed 3 bases from V and 9 bases from J, with 14 bases in between.

This clonotype was observed many times. V gene TRBV11-3 combines with J gene TRBJ2-3, with D perhaps matching TRBD1 (5 bases). Trimming removed 4 bases from V and 8 bases from J, with 10 bases in between. The CDR3 is 12 residues long. In germline, CDR1 is SGHNT, CDR2 YENEEA. CDR3 sequence reads: CASSSQGGTQYF. The CDR3 DNA reads TGTGCCAGCAGCTCTCAGGGTGGTACGCAGTATTTT.

This clonotype was seen repeatedly, ten times or more. The chain employs TRBV20-1 and TRBJ2-7, with 9 bases lining up with TRBD2. J was trimmed by 5 bases and V by 0 bases; bases with no gene match: 5. This CDR3 has 14 residues. Germline V gives CDR1 DFQATT, CDR2 SNEGSKA (reference sequence). CDR3 DNA: TGCAGTGCTAGAGAAGCGGGGGGCATCCACGAGCAGTACTTC. This sequence encodes CSAREAGGIHEQYF.

Comments on this clonotype: A much larger clone lies a single base off, so this may be a read error. The gene calls are TRBV9 and TRBJ2-3; 8 bases match TRBD2. After removal of 6 bases from V and 4 bases from J, the junction contained 10 bases not matched to a gene. CDR1 is SGDLS and CDR2 is YYNGEE in the germline V gene. There are 15 residues in the CDR3. Written as DNA, the CDR3 is TGTGCCAGCAATGTCGGGGGGGACCACCCAGATACGCAGTATTTT. Its protein product is CASNVGGDHPDTQYF. The whole variable domain, remainder taken from reference TRBV9 and TRBJ2-3, is DSGVTQTPKHLITATGQRVTLRCSPRSGDLSVYWYQQSLDQGLQFLIQYYNGEERAKGNILERFSAQQFPDLHSELNLSSLELGDSALYFCASNVGGDHPDTQYFGPGTRLTVL.

This clonotype was seen many times. CDR3 DNA sequence: TGCAGTGCTAGTCGGCATGAGCAGGATACGCAGTATTTT. Amino acid sequence: CSASRHEQDTQYF. V gene TRBV20-1 combines with J gene TRBJ2-3; D gene unclear. CDR3 length: 13 residues. Trimming pared 3 bases from V and 6 bases from J, leaving 13 bases between. Germline CDR1 reads DFQATT; CDR2 reads SNEGSKA (reference sequence).

Ten or more counts support this clonotype. V and J are TRBV5-6 and TRBJ2-1, with a tentative D call TRBD2 (6 bases). The germline V and J ends were trimmed by 3 bases and 4 bases, with 11 bases remaining between them. This CDR3 is 14 amino acids long. The germline V gene encodes CDR1 SGHDT and CDR2 YYEEEE. CDR3 coding DNA: TGTGCCAGCAGCTGGACTACAGGTTACAATGAGCAGTTCTTC. It codes for CASSWTTGYNEQFF.

This clonotype was recorded at least ten times. The gene calls are TRBV9 and TRBJ2-5; D tentatively reads TRBD1 or TRBD2 (5 bases each). Trimming took off 0 bases at V and 5 bases at J, with 8 bases between the two ends. The CDR3 sequence is 13 residues long. Looked up from germline, CDR1 is SGDLS and CDR2 is YYNGEE. The CDR3 spells CASSVGGMETQYF. The CDR3, as DNA: TGTGCCAGCAGCGTAGGGGGGATGGAGACCCAGTACTTC.

In this sample, this clonotype turned up a few times. The genes are TRBV7-2 and TRBJ2-3; 13 positions agree with TRBD2. The trim removed 6 bases at V and 0 bases at J, leaving 3 bases unmatched. The CDR3 is made up of 16 amino acids. CDR1 and CDR2 from the germline V gene are SGHTA and FQGNSA. The CDR3 loop is CASRRLAGGSTDTQYF. In DNA, the CDR3 is TGTGCCAGCAGGCGACTAGCGGGGGGTAGCACAGATACGCAGTATTTT.

This clonotype was recorded many times. This sequence joins TRBV6-5 and TRBJ2-7; 7 nucleotides line up with TRBD1. This CDR3 contains 15 residues. V lost 4 bases and J lost 1; bases outside the gene matches: 7. The germline CDR1 and CDR2 sequences are MNHEY and SVGAGI. CDR3 sequence: CASSWDRDYSYEQYF. CDR3 sequence (DNA): TGTGCCAGCAGTTGGGACAGAGACTATTCCTACGAGCAGTACTTC.

The chain uses TRBV28 and TRBJ2-7, with D perhaps assigned TRBD1 or TRBD2 (5 bases each). Deletions cut 1 base from V and 5 bases from J, with 12 bases between. This CDR3 has 14 amino acids. Germline V gene sequence: CDR1 MDHEN, CDR2 SYDVKM. DNA of the CDR3: TGTGCCAGCAGTTTATCTGGGACGGATGACGAGCAGTACTTC. Its protein is CASSLSGTDDEQYF.

Many counts were recorded for this clonotype. The chain recombines TRBV20-1 with TRBJ2-3, with TRBD2 identical over 14 bases. With V trimmed by 4 bases and J by 4 bases, 16 bases remained unmatched. Germline V gives CDR1 DFQATT, CDR2 SNEGSKA (reference sequence). The CDR3 runs 19 residues. The CDR3 spells CSATILPGLAGVAPDTQYF. As DNA, the CDR3 is TGCAGTGCTACAATATTACCGGGACTAGCGGGGGTAGCACCAGATACGCAGTATTTT.

The chain uses TRBV30 and TRBJ2-6, with D perhaps matching TRBD2 (6 bases). Germline V CDR1 and CDR2: GTSNPN, SVGIG (reference sequence). The CDR3 loop spans 16 amino acids. V was trimmed by 3 bases and J by 0 bases, leaving 12 bases between them. This chain's CDR3 is CAWSGGLISGANVLTF. CDR3 sequence (DNA): TGTGCCTGGAGCGGGGGACTTATCTCTGGGGCCAACGTCCTGACTTTC.

This clonotype was detected many times. The V and J genes are TRBV12-3 or TRBV12-4 and TRBJ2-7; the D is unclear. The length of the CDR3 is 13 residues. Trimming stripped 3 bases from V and 2 bases from J, with 8 bases between. CDR3 in DNA: TGTGCCAGCAGTTTTAAGGGTACCTACGAGCAGTACTTC. Protein: CASSFKGTYEQYF.

This clonotype was found many times. This sequence joins TRBV5-1 and TRBJ1-5; D remains ambiguous. Germline CDR1 SGHRS, CDR2 YFSETQ. The CDR3 runs to 15 residues. Trimming removed 2 bases at V and 0 bases at J, with 9 bases between. In DNA, the CDR3 is TGCGCCAGCAGCTTTCAGCGGTATAGCAATCAGCCCCAGCATTTT. Translated: CASSFQRYSNQPQHF.

V gene TRBV20-1 combines with J gene TRBJ2-2, with a possible D match to TRBD1 (6 bases). The V end lost 6 bases, the J end lost 3 bases, and 17 bases lay between the germline ends. Per germline, CDR1 DFQATT and CDR2 SNEGSKA (reference sequence). The CDR3 runs 15 residues. DNA for the CDR3: TGCAGTGCCCGGACAGACGGCCGGGACACCGGGGAGCTGTTTTTT. Its translation is CSARTDGRDTGELFF.

The sample holds many counts of this clonotype. CDR3 region: CASSRDILGPQHF. For the CDR3, the DNA is TGTGCCAGCAGTAGGGACATCCTGGGGCCCCAGCATTTT. V and J are TRBV12-3 or TRBV12-4 and TRBJ1-5; possible D gene TRBD1, 6 bases. The ends were cut back, 5 bases at V and 9 bases at J, with 14 bases in the middle. The length of the CDR3 is 13 residues.

This clonotype was seen a single time. This chain connects TRBV29-1 to TRBJ2-4; 12 bases align to TRBD1. The CDR3 runs 17 residues. V shed 4 bases and J 5 bases; nucleotides not matched to a gene: 12. Germline-derived CDR1 and CDR2 are SQVTM and ANQGSEA. CDR3 in amino acids: CSVVGTGGDVWQNIQYF. The CDR3 coding sequence is TGCAGCGTTGTGGGGACAGGGGGCGATGTCTGGCAAAACATTCAGTACTTC.

This clonotype was recorded at least ten times. V is TRBV29-1 and J is TRBJ2-1; tentatively, D is TRBD2 (6 bases). From germline, CDR1 is SQVTM and CDR2 ANQGSEA. Trimming stripped 5 bases from V and 5 bases from J, with 13 bases between. CDR3 length: 13 amino acids. Here the CDR3 reads CSVLPAGNNEQFF. The CDR3 nucleotides are TGCAGCGTTCTACCGGCGGGGAACAATGAGCAGTTCTTC.

The rearrangement links TRBV2 to TRBJ2-3; D remains unclear. V shed 11 bases and J shed 0 bases, with 27 bases lying between them. The length of the CDR3 is 18 residues. Looked up from germline, CDR1 is SNHLY and CDR2 is FYNNEI. The CDR3 sequence is CAFCLVWAAYTSTDTQYF. The CDR3 DNA follows: TGTGCCTTCTGTTTAGTTTGGGCAGCTTATACAAGCACAGATACGCAGTATTTT.

The CDR3 protein is CAMGQGGRSYNEQFF. The CDR3 DNA reads as TGTGCCATGGGCCAAGGGGGCCGATCCTACAATGAGCAGTTCTTC. V is TRBV4-2 and J is TRBJ2-1, with 7 bases aligning to TRBD1. The CDR3 covers 15 residues. J gave up 1 base and V 10 bases, and 10 bases lay outside the gene matches. CDR1 is LGHNA and CDR2 is YNFKEQ in the germline V gene.

Ten or more counts support this clonotype. CDR3 region: CASIQSAGRNTGELFF. CDR3 sequence (DNA): TGTGCCAGCATCCAGTCGGCTGGACGGAACACCGGGGAGCTGTTTTTT. This chain uses TRBV12-3 or TRBV12-4 with TRBJ2-2; unclear D gene. The CDR3 sequence is 16 residues long. Trimming pared 7 bases from V and 1 base from J, leaving 16 bases between.

This clonotype was detected ten times or more. The gene calls are TRBV15 and TRBJ2-3; 7 nucleotides agree with TRBD1. The J segment lost 2 bases and the V segment lost 6 bases, leaving 11 bases of the junction unmatched. Looked up from germline, CDR1 is LNHNV and CDR2 is YYDKDF (reference sequence). The CDR3 length is 16 residues. The CDR3 sequence: CATRYTGTANTDTQYF. Here the CDR3 DNA reads TGTGCCACCAGGTATACCGGGACAGCTAACACAGATACGCAGTATTTT.

This chain connects TRBV3-1 to TRBJ2-2; TRBD2 agrees at 12 bases. This CDR3 has 19 amino acids. V trimming: 6 bases; J trimming: 1 base; junction bases outside the gene matches: 12. The germline V gene has CDR1 LGHDT and CDR2 YNNKEL (reference sequence). The CDR3 nucleotides read TGTGCCAGCAGACCGGGAGCTAGCGGGGGGGCCTTGAACACCGGGGAGCTGTTTTTT. The encoded protein is CASRPGASGGALNTGELFF.

This clonotype was counted between two and nine times. The rearrangement joins TRBV7-9 to TRBJ2-1; the D gene is possibly TRBD2 (6 bases). The CDR3 loop spans 14 amino acids. In germline, CDR1 is SEHNR, CDR2 FQNEAQ (reference sequence). V gave up 5 bases and J gave up 8 bases, with 16 bases separating them. The CDR3 DNA reads TGTGCCAGCAGCCCTCGGGACTCCGCCCATGAGCAGTTCTTC. The encoded protein is CASSPRDSAHEQFF.

The sample holds many counts of this clonotype. The chain employs TRBV10-3 and TRBJ2-7; possibly TRBD1 for D (6 bases). Germline V gene sequence: CDR1 ENHRY, CDR2 SYGVKD. Trimming pared 8 bases from V and 7 bases from J, leaving 12 bases between. The CDR3 sequence is 11 residues long. The CDR3 spells CAILSGDEQYF. In DNA, the CDR3 is TGTGCCATCCTCTCAGGGGATGAGCAGTACTTC.